The 3 T cell receptor beta chains reported below all come from one sample, sequenced in a study of T-cell memory formation after mild COVID-19. TCRdb re-called the 5' RACE reads through MiXCR, storing one row per CDR3 protein. The sample has approximately 430,000 distinct CDR3 sequences, 20% to 30% seen once; the top ten hold about an eighth. Material for sequencing was PBMCs or a T cell subset sorted from them (not recorded which). The receptors were gathered from an adult woman who had mild COVID-19 (a few samples of this study predate the infection). Cell type and time point are not known.

The CDR3 loop reads CASSISVAGYNEQFF. The CDR3, as DNA: TGTGCCAGTAGTATAAGCGTTGCGGGGTACAATGAGCAGTTCTTC. V is TRBV19 and J is TRBJ2-1, with D possibly matching TRBD2 (6 bases). The germline gives CDR1 LNHDA, CDR2 SQIVND (reference sequence). This CDR3 is built from 15 residues. The V end was cut by 2 bases, the J end by 4 bases, with 12 bases between.

A few counts support this clonotype. V gene TRBV18 combines with J gene TRBJ2-5; the D gene is possibly TRBD2 (5 bases). CDR1 is KGHSH and CDR2 is LQKENI in the germline V gene. V was shortened by 3 bases and J by 1 base, with 6 bases between the two germline ends. The CDR3 is 13 amino acids. The CDR3 DNA follows: TGTGCCAGCTCACCGACTATCCAAGAGACCCAGTACTTC. This translates into CASSPTIQETQYF.

This clonotype has a count of ten or more. As DNA, the CDR3 is TGCGCCAGCAGCCAAGATCCACAGGGAAATCAGCCCCAGCATTTT. It is translated as CASSQDPQGNQPQHF. The chain has TRBV4-3 and TRBJ1-5, with D possibly matching TRBD1 (6 bases). The ends were cut back, 0 bases at V and 4 bases at J, with 10 bases in the middle. The CDR3 consists of 15 residues. The germline V gene encodes CDR1 LGHNA and CDR2 YSLEER.